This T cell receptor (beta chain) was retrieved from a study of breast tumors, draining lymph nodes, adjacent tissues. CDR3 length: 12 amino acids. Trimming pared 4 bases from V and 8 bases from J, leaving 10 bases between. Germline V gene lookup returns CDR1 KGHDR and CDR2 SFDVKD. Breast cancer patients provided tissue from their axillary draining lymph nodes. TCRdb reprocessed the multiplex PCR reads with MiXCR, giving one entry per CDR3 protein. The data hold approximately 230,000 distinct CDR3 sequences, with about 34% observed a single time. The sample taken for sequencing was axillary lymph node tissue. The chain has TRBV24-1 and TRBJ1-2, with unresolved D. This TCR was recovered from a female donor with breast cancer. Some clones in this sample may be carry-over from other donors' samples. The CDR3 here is CATSEGSGGYTF. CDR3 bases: TGTGCCACCAGTGAGGGATCTGGAGGCTACACCTTC.